A single T cell receptor (beta chain) is shown here with its context. Combining a sample-barcoded 5' primer with a J-beta primer mix, a second PCR ran for roughly 7 to 12 cycles. Using its own MiXCR run on the 5' RACE reads, TCRdb lists one record per CDR3 protein. The sample yields hundreds of thousands of distinct CDR3 sequences, approximately 31% seen once. The CDR3 spans 15 residues. V was clipped by 9 bases and J by 3 bases; unmatched bases: 14. Germline V gene lookup returns CDR1 LNHDA and CDR2 SQIVND (reference sequence). The sample comes from a study of blood T cells in healthy people across ages.

The chain recombines TRBV19 with TRBJ2-7; 7 positions agree with TRBD1. This clonotype was sampled from a woman at least 80 years old in good health. Sequenced sample: blood. The chain's CDR3 is CASGETGTAVYEQYF. For the CDR3, the DNA is TGTGCCAGCGGCGAAACCGGGACAGCAGTCTACGAGCAGTACTTC.